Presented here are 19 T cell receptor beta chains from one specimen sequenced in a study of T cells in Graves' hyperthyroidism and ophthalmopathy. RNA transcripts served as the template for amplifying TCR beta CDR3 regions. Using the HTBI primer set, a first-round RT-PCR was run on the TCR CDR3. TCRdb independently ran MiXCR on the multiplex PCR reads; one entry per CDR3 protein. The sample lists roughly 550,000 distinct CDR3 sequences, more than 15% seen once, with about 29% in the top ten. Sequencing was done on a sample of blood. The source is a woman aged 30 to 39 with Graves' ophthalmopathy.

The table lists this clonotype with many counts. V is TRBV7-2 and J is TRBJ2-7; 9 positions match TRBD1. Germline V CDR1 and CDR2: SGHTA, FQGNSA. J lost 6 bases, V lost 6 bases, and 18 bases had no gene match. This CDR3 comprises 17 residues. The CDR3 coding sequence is TGTGCCAGCAGTTTTGTTCTGGGACAGGGCTTTGGTGGCGAGCAGTACTTC. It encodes CASSFVLGQGFGGEQYF.

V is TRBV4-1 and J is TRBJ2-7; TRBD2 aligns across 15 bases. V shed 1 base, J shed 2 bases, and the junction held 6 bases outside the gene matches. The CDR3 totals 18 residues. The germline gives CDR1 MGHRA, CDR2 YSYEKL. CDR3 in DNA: TGCGCCAGCAGCCAAGGCGGGGGACTAGCGGGAGGACCCTACGAGCAGTACTTC. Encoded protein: CASSQGGGLAGGPYEQYF.

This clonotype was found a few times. This CDR3 reads CASSLDGSYNEQFF. The DNA for the CDR3 is TGTGCCAGCAGTTTAGACGGGAGCTACAATGAGCAGTTCTTC. The V call is TRBV12-3 or TRBV12-4, the J call TRBJ2-1; a possible D gene is TRBD2 (6 bases). The germline V and J ends were trimmed by 1 base and 3 bases, with 7 bases remaining between them. This CDR3 has 14 amino acids.

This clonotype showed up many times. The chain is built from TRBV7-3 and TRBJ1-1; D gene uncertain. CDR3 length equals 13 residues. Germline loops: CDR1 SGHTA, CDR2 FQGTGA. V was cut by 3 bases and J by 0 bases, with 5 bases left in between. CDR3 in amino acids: CASSLTLNTEAFF. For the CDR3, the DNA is TGTGCCAGCAGCTTGACACTGAACACTGAAGCTTTCTTT.

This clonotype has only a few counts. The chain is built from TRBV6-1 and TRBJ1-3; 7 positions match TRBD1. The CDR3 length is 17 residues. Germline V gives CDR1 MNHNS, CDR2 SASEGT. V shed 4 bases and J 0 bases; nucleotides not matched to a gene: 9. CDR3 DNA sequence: TGTGCCAGCAGTGTTAACAGGGGCTTCCACTCTGGAAACACCATATATTTT. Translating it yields CASSVNRGFHSGNTIYF.

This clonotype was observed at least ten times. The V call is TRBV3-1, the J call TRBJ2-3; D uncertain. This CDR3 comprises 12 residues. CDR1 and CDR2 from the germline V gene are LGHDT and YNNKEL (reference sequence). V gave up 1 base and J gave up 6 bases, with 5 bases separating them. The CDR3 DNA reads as TGTGCCAGCAGCCAAGCGTCGGATACGCAGTATTTT. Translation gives CASSQASDTQYF.

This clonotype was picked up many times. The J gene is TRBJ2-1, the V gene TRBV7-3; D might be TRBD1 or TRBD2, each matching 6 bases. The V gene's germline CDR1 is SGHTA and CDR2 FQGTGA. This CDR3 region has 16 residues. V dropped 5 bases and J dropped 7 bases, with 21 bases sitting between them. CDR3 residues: CASSPEGGLTENEQFF. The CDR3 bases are TGTGCCAGCAGCCCCGAAGGGGGACTGACGGAAAATGAGCAGTTCTTC.

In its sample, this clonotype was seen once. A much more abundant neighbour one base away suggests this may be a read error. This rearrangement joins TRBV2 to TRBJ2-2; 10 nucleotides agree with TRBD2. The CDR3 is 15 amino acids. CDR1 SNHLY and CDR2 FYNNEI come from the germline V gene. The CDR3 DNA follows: TGTGCCAGCAGGGAAGTAGCGGGAGGCGGCGGGGAGCTGTTTTTT. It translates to CASREVAGGGGELFF. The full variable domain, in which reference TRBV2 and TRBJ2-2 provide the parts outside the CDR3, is EPEVTQTPSHQVTQMGQEVILRCVPISNHLYFYWYRQILGQKVEFLVSFYNNEISEKSEIFDDQFSVERPDGSNFTLKIRSTKLEDSAMYFCASREVAGGGGELFFGEGSRLTVL.

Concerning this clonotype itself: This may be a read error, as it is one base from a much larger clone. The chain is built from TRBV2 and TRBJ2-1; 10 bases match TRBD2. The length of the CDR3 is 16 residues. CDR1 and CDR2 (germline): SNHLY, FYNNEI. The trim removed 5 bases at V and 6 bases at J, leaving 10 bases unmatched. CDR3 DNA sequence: TGTGCCAGCAGTAAGCATCGACTAGCGGGCCGCAATGAGCAGTTCTTC. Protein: CASSKHRLAGRNEQFF.

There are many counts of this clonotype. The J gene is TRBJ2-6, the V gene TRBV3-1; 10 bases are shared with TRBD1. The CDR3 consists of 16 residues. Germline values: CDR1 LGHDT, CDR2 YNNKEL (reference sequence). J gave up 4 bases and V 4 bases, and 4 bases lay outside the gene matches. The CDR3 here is CASSRQGAPGANVLTF. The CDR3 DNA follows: TGTGCCAGCAGCCGACAGGGGGCGCCCGGGGCCAACGTCCTGACTTTC.

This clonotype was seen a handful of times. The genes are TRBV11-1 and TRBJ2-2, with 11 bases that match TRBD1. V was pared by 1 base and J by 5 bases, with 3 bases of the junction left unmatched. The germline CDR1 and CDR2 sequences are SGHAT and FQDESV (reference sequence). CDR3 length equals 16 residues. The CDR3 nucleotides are TGTGCCAGCAGCTTAGAAGGACAGGGGGCAACCGGGGAGCTGTTTTTT. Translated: CASSLEGQGATGELFF.

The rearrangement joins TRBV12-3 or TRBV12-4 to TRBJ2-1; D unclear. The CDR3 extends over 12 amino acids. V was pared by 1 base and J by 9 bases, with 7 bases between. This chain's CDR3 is CASSLESSEQFF. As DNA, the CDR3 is TGTGCCAGCAGTTTAGAAAGTAGTGAGCAGTTCTTC.

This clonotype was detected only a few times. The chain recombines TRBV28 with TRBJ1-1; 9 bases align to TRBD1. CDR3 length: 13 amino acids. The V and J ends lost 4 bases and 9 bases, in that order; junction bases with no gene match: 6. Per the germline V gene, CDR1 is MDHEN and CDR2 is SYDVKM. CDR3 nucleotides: TGTGCCAGCAGTTACAGGGGGCGAACTAAAGCTTTCTTT. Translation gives CASSYRGRTKAFF.

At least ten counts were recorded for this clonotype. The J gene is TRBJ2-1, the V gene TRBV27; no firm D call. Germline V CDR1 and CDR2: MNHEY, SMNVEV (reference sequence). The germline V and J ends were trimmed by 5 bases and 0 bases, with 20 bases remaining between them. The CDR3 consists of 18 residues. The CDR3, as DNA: TGTGCCAGCAGTCCCCGCCTAGAGACTTGGAGCTCCTACAATGAGCAGTTCTTC. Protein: CASSPRLETWSSYNEQFF.

Written as DNA, the CDR3 is TGTGCCAGCGAACTAGCGGGAGGGGGTGAGCAGTTCTTC. The encoded protein is CASELAGGGEQFF. J is TRBJ2-1 and V is TRBV2, with 13 bases fitting TRBD2. CDR1 SNHLY and CDR2 FYNNEI come from the germline V gene. The CDR3 runs 13 residues. V lost 8 bases to trimming and J lost 9 bases; unmatched junction nucleotides: 4.

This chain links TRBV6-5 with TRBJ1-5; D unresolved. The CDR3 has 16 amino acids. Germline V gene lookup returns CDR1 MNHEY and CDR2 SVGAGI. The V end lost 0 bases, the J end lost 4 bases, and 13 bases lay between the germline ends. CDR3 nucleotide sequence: TGTGCCAGCAGTTACTCGGGGTTCAGCGGGAATCAGCCCCAGCATTTT. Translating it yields CASSYSGFSGNQPQHF.

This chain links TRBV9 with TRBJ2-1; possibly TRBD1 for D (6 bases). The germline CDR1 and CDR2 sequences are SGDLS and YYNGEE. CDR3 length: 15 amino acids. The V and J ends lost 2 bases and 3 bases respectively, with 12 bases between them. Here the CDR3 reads CASSVEGELYNEQFF. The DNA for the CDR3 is TGTGCCAGCAGCGTTGAGGGGGAGCTCTACAATGAGCAGTTCTTC.

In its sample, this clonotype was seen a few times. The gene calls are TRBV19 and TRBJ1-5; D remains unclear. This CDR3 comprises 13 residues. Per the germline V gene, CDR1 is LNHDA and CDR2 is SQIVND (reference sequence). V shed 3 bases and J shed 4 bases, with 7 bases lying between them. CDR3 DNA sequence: TGTGCCAGTAGTATCATGGGGAATCAGCCCCAGCATTTT. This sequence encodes CASSIMGNQPQHF.

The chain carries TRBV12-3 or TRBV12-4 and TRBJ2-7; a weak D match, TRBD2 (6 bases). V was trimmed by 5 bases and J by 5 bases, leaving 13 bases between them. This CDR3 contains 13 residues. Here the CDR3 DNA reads TGTGCCAGCAGTACTGGGACTTATAACGAGCAGTACTTC. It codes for CASSTGTYNEQYF.